The source of this T cell receptor (beta chain) is a study of early T cells in non-severe SARS-CoV-2 infection. Attachment of unique molecular identifiers was made to individual cDNA molecules. TCRdb used MiXCR to reprocess the 5' RACE reads, holding one entry per CDR3 protein. The repertoire includes tens of thousands of distinct CDR3 sequences, roughly 6% of them detected once, and around 12% sits in the top ten. J lost 5 bases, V lost 4 bases, and 5 bases had no gene match. Germline values: CDR1 SGHRS, CDR2 YFSETQ. The length of the CDR3 is 15 residues. The sample comprised whole blood. The chain couples TRBV5-1 to TRBJ2-1; 11 nucleotides line up with TRBD2. The source of this sequence is an adult who was a healthcare worker with PCR-confirmed SARS-CoV-2 infection or an uninfected control (not recorded which). CDR3 DNA: TGCGCCAGCAGCACTAGCGGGGGAACCGACAATGAGCAGTTCTTC. Translating gives CASSTSGGTDNEQFF. The full variable domain, in which reference TRBV5-1 and TRBJ2-1 provide the parts outside the CDR3, is KAGVTQTPRYLIKTRGQQVTLSCSPISGHRSVSWYQQTPGQGLQFLFEYFSETQRNKGNFPGRFSGRQFSNSRSEMNVSTLELGDSALYLCASSTSGGTDNEQFFGPGTRLTVL.